Listed below are T cell receptor beta chains from one sample, sequenced in a study of technical replicates of blood from a handful of donors. Sequencing used immunoSEQ multiplex PCR; TCRdb keeps in-frame clones, though not all of them. The table has 65,000 to 90,000 clones, around 94% seen once; the top ten hold about 0.4%. Sequencing was done on a sample of T cells isolated from PBMCs. These TCRs come from a human donor in good health. Both conserved end residues are part of each CDR3. A D gene is named only where the DNA matches it firmly. Clone size appears in some rows only: once, few, many, or a class for an expanded clone.

v_gene	d_gene	abundance	j_gene	CDR3nt	CDR3aa
TRBV7-2	TRBD2	.	TRBJ2-1	TGTGCCAGCAGCTTAGCGCGGCTAGCGGGATCATTCGAGCAGTTCTTC	CASSLARLAGSFEQFF
TRBV9	.	.	TRBJ1-4	TGTGCCAGCAGCGCCACAGGGTGGGAGGGAAAACTGTTTTTT	CASSATGWEGKLFF
TRBV6-5	.	few	TRBJ1-1	TGTGCCAGCACCCCTCAGGGGTACACTGAAGCTTTCTTT	CASTPQGYTEAFF
TRBV28	TRBD1	.	TRBJ2-7	TGTGCCAGCAGTTTAGGACAGGGGAACTACGAGCAGTACTTC	CASSLGQGNYEQYF
TRBV7-9	.	.	TRBJ2-7	TGTGCCAGCAGCTCCCTCGGTGGCGGGACCTACGAGCAGTACTTC	CASSSLGGGTYEQYF
TRBV21-1	.	.	TRBJ2-3	TGTGCCAGCAGCAATCCGGGCGGGGGGAGAGATACGCAGTATTTT	CASSNPGGGRDTQYF
TRBV7-9	TRBD1	.	TRBJ1-2	TGTGCCAGCAGCATTATCGACAGGGGGCTTGGCTATGGCTACACCTTC	CASSIIDRGLGYGYTF
TRBV6-5	TRBD2	.	TRBJ2-1	TGTGCCAGCAGTTACGCGACTAGCAGGGACAATGAGCAGTTCTTC	CASSYATSRDNEQFF
TRBV5-6	.	.	TRBJ2-3	TGTGCCAGCAGCTTGGGACACACAGATACGCAGTATTTT	CASSLGHTDTQYF
TRBV6-5	.	.	TRBJ2-1	TGTGCCAGCAGTTACAACTTCCTAGTTGGGAATGAGCAGTTCTTC	CASSYNFLVGNEQFF